These 16 T cell receptor beta chains came from one sample sequenced in a study of blood T cell repertoires in COVID-19. TCRdb keeps only in-frame clones here, not all; method: immunoSEQ multiplex PCR. The sample holds roughly 100,000 clones, around 73% seen once. The sequenced material came from peripheral blood. Source of these receptors: a man in his sixties with active or convalescent COVID-19.

This sequence joins TRBV7-8 and TRBJ2-4; D uncertain. The CDR3 is 14 residues long. The V gene lost 4 bases and the J gene lost 1 base, with 8 bases spanning the gap. Looked up from germline, CDR1 is SGHVS and CDR2 is FQNEAQ. CDR3: CASSSFLAKNIQYF. In nucleotides, the CDR3 is TGTGCCAGCAGCTCGTTTCTTGCCAAAAACATTCAGTACTTC. Based on the CDR3 plus reference TRBV7-8 and TRBJ2-4, the full variable domain is GAGVSQSPRYKVAKRGQDVALRCDPISGHVSLFWYQQALGQGPEFLTYFQNEAQLDKSGLPSDRFFAERPEGSVSTLKIQRTQQEDSAVYLCASSSFLAKNIQYFGAGTRLSVL.

The CDR3 is CASSWAAGSSTDTQYF. CDR3 DNA: TGTGCCAGCAGCTGGGCTGCGGGATCTTCCACAGATACGCAGTATTTT. The rearrangement links TRBV11-3 to TRBJ2-3; a possible D gene is TRBD2 (6 bases). V lost 4 bases to trimming and J lost 2 bases, with 16 bases between them. Germline values: CDR1 SGHNT, CDR2 YENEEA. The length of the CDR3 is 16 residues.

The J gene is TRBJ1-2, the V gene TRBV6-5, with TRBD1 identical over 7 bases. The trim removed 4 bases at V and 3 bases at J, leaving 8 bases unmatched. CDR3 length equals 15 residues. The germline gives CDR1 MNHEY, CDR2 SVGAGI. The CDR3 bases are TGTGCCAGCAGTTCGCGACAGGGCGGCGACTATGGCTACACCTTC. This codes for CASSSRQGGDYGYTF.

The chain uses TRBV5-1 and TRBJ2-2; 10 bases map to TRBD2. This CDR3 spans 17 amino acids. The V gene's germline CDR1 is SGHRS and CDR2 YFSETQ. Trimming cost V 0 bases and J 6 bases; bases outside gene matches: 8. The CDR3 reads CASSLEASGSGAGELFF. The CDR3 nucleotides are TGCGCCAGCAGCTTGGAGGCTAGCGGGAGCGGCGCCGGGGAGCTGTTTTTT.

The V call is TRBV18, the J call TRBJ2-5; 8 bases fit TRBD2. V lost 4 bases and J lost 6; bases outside the gene matches: 13. This CDR3 spans 16 amino acids. In germline, CDR1 is KGHSH, CDR2 LQKENI. The CDR3 sequence: CASSRTGLAGSQTQYF. DNA for the CDR3: TGTGCCAGCTCACGAACCGGGCTAGCGGGTTCCCAGACCCAGTACTTC.

The chain couples TRBV12-2 to TRBJ1-5. TRBV12-2 constitutes a pseudogene. This CDR3 has 10 residues. As DNA, the CDR3 is TGTGCACCCGTGGGGAGGTCCCAGCATTTT. This codes for CAPVGRSQHF.

The V and J genes are TRBV5-4 and TRBJ2-1; TRBD2 matches 9 bases. Germline values: CDR1 SGHNT, CDR2 YYREEE (reference sequence). The J segment lost 7 bases and the V segment lost 1 base, leaving 12 bases of the junction unmatched. This CDR3 contains 17 residues. The CDR3 nucleotides read TGTGCCAGCAGCTTGCCCACCGGGGGCGGGAGGGCGAATGAGCAGTTCTTC. The encoded protein is CASSLPTGGGRANEQFF.

This clone was seen only a few times. V and J are TRBV5-1 and TRBJ1-3, with 8 nucleotides matching TRBD1. The CDR3 loop spans 14 amino acids. The ends lost 4 bases at V and 2 bases at J; junction bases unmatched: 2. Germline V gene sequence: CDR1 SGHRS, CDR2 YFSETQ. The CDR3 DNA sequence: TGCGCCAGCAGCCGGGGACAGGCTGGAAACACCATATATTTT. Translation gives CASSRGQAGNTIYF.

CDR3 in DNA: TGTGCCAGCAGTTTGCCAGGGAGGAACACCATATATTTT. Its protein is CASSLPGRNTIYF. The J gene is TRBJ1-3, the V gene TRBV28; the D gene is possibly TRBD1 (5 bases). Trimming cost V 3 bases and J 7 bases, with 10 bases left between them. Germline assignment: CDR1 MDHEN and CDR2 SYDVKM. CDR3 length: 13 amino acids.

This clone was observed a few times. The rearrangement joins TRBV7-8 to TRBJ1-5, with D unresolved. Germline values: CDR1 SGHVS, CDR2 FQNEAQ. Trimming took 2 bases from V and 7 from J, leaving 15 bases between them. The CDR3 spans 15 residues. The CDR3 coding sequence is TGTGCCAGCAGCTTAAATTCGGCCAGCGACCAGCCCCAGCATTTT. Translating gives CASSLNSASDQPQHF. The whole variable domain, remainder taken from reference TRBV7-8 and TRBJ1-5, is GAGVSQSPRYKVAKRGQDVALRCDPISGHVSLFWYQQALGQGPEFLTYFQNEAQLDKSGLPSDRFFAERPEGSVSTLKIQRTQQEDSAVYLCASSLNSASDQPQHFGDGTRLSIL.

The chain uses TRBV7-2 and TRBJ2-7, with unresolved D. The V end lost 3 bases, the J end lost 4 bases, and 10 bases lay between the germline ends. The CDR3 runs 13 residues. Germline CDR1 is SGHTA and CDR2 is FQGNSA. CDR3 sequence reads: CASSFSQAYEQYV. The CDR3 DNA sequence: TGTGCCAGCAGCTTTAGTCAGGCTTACGAGCAGTACGTC.

The sample holds a few counts of this clone. The V and J genes are TRBV18 and TRBJ1-4, with D unclear. The CDR3 is 12 residues long. Germline V gene lookup returns CDR1 KGHSH and CDR2 LQKENI. V was pared by 3 bases and J by 8 bases, with 7 bases between. As DNA, the CDR3 is TGTGCCAGCTCACCCGAGGGCGAAAAACTGTTTTTT. Translating it yields CASSPEGEKLFF.

The rearrangement joins TRBV5-1 to TRBJ1-2, with TRBD1 identical over 7 bases. CDR1 is SGHRS, CDR2 YFSETQ, per germline. There are 14 residues in the CDR3. The ends lost 0 bases at V and 6 bases at J; junction bases unmatched: 5. CDR3 sequence (DNA): TGCGCCAGCAGCTTGGCGGTTGACAGGGATGGCTACACCTTC. Its translation: CASSLAVDRDGYTF.

The chain links TRBV11-3 to TRBJ2-3, with D perhaps matching TRBD2 (6 bases). There are 14 residues in the CDR3. V shed 5 bases and J shed 0 bases, with 9 bases lying between them. Germline CDR1 and CDR2: SGHNT and YENEEA. The CDR3 region has the DNA TGTGCCAGCAGCCCGGGGGAAAGCACAGATACGCAGTATTTT. Translating it yields CASSPGESTDTQYF.

The chain is built from TRBV6-5 and TRBJ2-1; TRBD1 matches at 8 bases. Unmatched junction bases numbered 7, after V lost 4 bases and J lost 5 bases. This CDR3 is built from 15 residues. The germline gives CDR1 MNHEY, CDR2 SVGAGI. In DNA form, the CDR3 reads TGTGCCAGCAGTTCCCGGACAGGGATCAACAATGAGCAGTTCTTC. Translating gives CASSSRTGINNEQFF.

V and J are TRBV19 and TRBJ2-3; a possible D gene is TRBD1 (5 bases). The CDR3 is made up of 14 amino acids. Looked up from germline, CDR1 is LNHDA and CDR2 is SQIVND (reference sequence). Trimming removed 6 bases from V and 6 bases from J, with 16 bases in between. The CDR3 DNA sequence: TGTGCCAGTAGCGCCCAGGGCTCAAGGGATACGCAGTATTTT. Translating gives CASSAQGSRDTQYF.